These 9 T cell receptor beta chains were all obtained from the same sample, sequenced in a study of blood T cell repertoires in COVID-19. Profiled with immunoSEQ multiplex PCR; TCRdb holds only in-frame clones, not every one. The sample yields roughly 250,000 clones, about 91% seen once. The material sequenced was PBMCs or T cells enriched from blood (not recorded which). The receptors here all came from a woman aged 40 to 55 with acute COVID-19.

J is TRBJ2-2 and V is TRBV9; 11 nucleotides match TRBD2. Germline V gene data show CDR1 as SGDLS and CDR2 as YYNGEE. V dropped 6 bases and J dropped 3; count of bases not matched to a gene: 7. CDR3 length: 16 residues. The CDR3 protein is CASTSLAGGHTGELFF. The CDR3 region has the DNA TGTGCCAGCACCTCTCTAGCGGGAGGTCACACCGGGGAGCTGTTTTTT.

The chain joins TRBV7-2 to TRBJ2-3; 12 bases match TRBD2. The V gene's germline CDR1 is SGHTA and CDR2 FQGNSA. The CDR3 sequence is 17 residues long. After removal of 5 bases from V and 0 bases from J, the junction contained 6 bases not matched to a gene. CDR3 coding DNA: TGTGCCAGCAGCCTTTCACTAGCGGGGGGAAGCACAGATACGCAGTATTTT. It specifies CASSLSLAGGSTDTQYF.

The chain is built from TRBV7-3 and TRBJ2-1, with 9 bases that match TRBD2. This CDR3 is 16 amino acids long. Germline V gene sequence: CDR1 SGHTA, CDR2 FQGTGA. Germline trimming cut 1 base from V and 8 bases from J; bases unmatched to any gene: 9. CDR3 region: CASSLKFAGGPHEQFF. The CDR3 nucleotides read TGTGCCAGCAGCTTAAAGTTTGCGGGAGGGCCCCATGAGCAGTTCTTC.

V is TRBV2 and J is TRBJ2-3; 8 nucleotides line up with TRBD1. The V segment lost 3 bases and the J segment 2 bases; nucleotides outside the gene matches: 7. Germline CDR1 reads SNHLY; CDR2 reads FYNNEI. The CDR3 covers 16 residues. CDR3: CASSEWAGGLTDTQYF. CDR3 DNA sequence: TGTGCCAGCAGTGAGTGGGCAGGGGGCCTCACAGATACGCAGTATTTT.

This clone is classed as medium-sized (0.01 to 0.1%). The V gene is TRBV9, the J gene TRBJ2-5; D might be TRBD2 (6 bases). The CDR3 spans 17 residues. Trimming removed 0 bases from V and 2 bases from J, with 17 bases in between. Germline CDR1 SGDLS, CDR2 YYNGEE. CDR3 sequence: CASSVATRGTPQETQYF. The CDR3 DNA follows: TGTGCCAGCAGCGTAGCTACCCGGGGGACTCCTCAAGAGACCCAGTACTTC. Based on the CDR3 plus reference TRBV9 and TRBJ2-5, the full variable domain is DSGVTQTPKHLITATGQRVTLRCSPRSGDLSVYWYQQSLDQGLQFLIQYYNGEERAKGNILERFSAQQFPDLHSELNLSSLELGDSALYFCASSVATRGTPQETQYFGPGTRLLVL.

This chain links TRBV9 with TRBJ2-1; 14 bases are shared with TRBD2. The germline gives CDR1 SGDLS, CDR2 YYNGEE. The CDR3 runs to 15 residues. With V trimmed by 4 bases and J by 9 bases, 6 bases remained unmatched. As DNA, the CDR3 is TGTGCCAGCAGCCTCAGGACTAGCGGGGGGTCTGAGCAGTTCTTC. As protein: CASSLRTSGGSEQFF.

V gene TRBV7-6 combines with J gene TRBJ2-3; a weak D match, TRBD2 (6 bases). V gave up 5 bases and J gave up 4 bases, with 10 bases separating them. CDR1 is SGHVS and CDR2 is FNYEAQ in the germline V gene. The CDR3 is 13 amino acids. CDR3 nucleotide sequence: TGTGCCAGCAGCACACGACTAGCAGATACGCAGTATTTT. Translating gives CASSTRLADTQYF.

The chain employs TRBV18 and TRBJ2-5; D is undetermined. The length of the CDR3 is 14 residues. Per the germline V gene, CDR1 is KGHSH and CDR2 is LQKENI. Between the trimmed V and J ends, which lost 6 bases and 1 base, there was a span of 12 bases. CDR3 region: CASSHGPRQETQYF. Written as DNA, the CDR3 is TGTGCCAGCTCCCATGGGCCCCGCCAAGAGACCCAGTACTTC.

The V and J genes are TRBV9 and TRBJ1-1; TRBD1 aligns across 9 bases. Germline CDR1 reads SGDLS; CDR2 reads YYNGEE. Losses at the gene ends were 0 bases for V and 3 bases for J; bases not matched to a gene: 3. This CDR3 region has 15 residues. DNA of the CDR3: TGTGCCAGCAGCGTAGCAGGACAGGGGCACACTGAAGCTTTCTTT. Protein: CASSVAGQGHTEAFF.